This T cell receptor (beta chain) was retrieved from a study of tumor-infiltrating lymphocytes in localized non-small cell lung cancer. General observations from the study: Immunotypes IM1 and IM2 had similar TCR-derived T-cell fractions.

The CDR3 is made up of 15 amino acids. V was pared by 2 bases and J by 3 bases, with 13 bases between. Germline V gives CDR1 SGHVS, CDR2 FQNEAQ. Repertoires were generated with immunoSEQ multiplex PCR, while TCRdb's copy carries only in-frame clones and drops some. The data show 10,000 to 15,000 clones, nearly 85% seen once. A word on this clone: Its antigen remains unidentified.

The clonotype comes from a human donor with non-small cell lung cancer. The rearrangement uses TRBV7-8 and TRBJ1-1, with a tentative D call TRBD1 (5 bases). Material: uninvolved lung tissue not adjacent to the tumor. The CDR3 sequence: CASSLLDQGHTEAFF. DNA of the CDR3: TGTGCCAGCAGCTTACTAGACCAGGGACACACTGAAGCTTTCTTT.